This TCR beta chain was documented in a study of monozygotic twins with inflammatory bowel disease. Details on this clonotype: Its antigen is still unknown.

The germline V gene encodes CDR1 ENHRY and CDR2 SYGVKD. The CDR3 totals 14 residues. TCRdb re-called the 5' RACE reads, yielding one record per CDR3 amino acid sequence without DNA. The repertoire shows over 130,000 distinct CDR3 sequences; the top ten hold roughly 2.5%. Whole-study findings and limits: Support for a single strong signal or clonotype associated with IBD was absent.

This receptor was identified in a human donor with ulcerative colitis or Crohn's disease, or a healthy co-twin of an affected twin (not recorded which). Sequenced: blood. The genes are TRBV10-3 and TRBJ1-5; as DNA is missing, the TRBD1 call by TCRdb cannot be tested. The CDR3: CAIRKGDSNQPQHF.